This is a list of T cell receptor beta chains from one sample in a study of blood T cell repertoires in COVID-19. The method was immunoSEQ multiplex PCR; TCRdb's version includes in-frame clones alone and lacks a portion of them. The table lists a few hundred thousand clones, 80% to 90% of them singletons. Sequenced sample: PBMCs or T cells enriched from blood (not recorded which). These TCRs come from a man aged 25 to 40 who had recovered from COVID-19. Each CDR3 is given with its conserved first and last residue. The order of the fields is D gene, V gene, clone size, J gene, CDR3 DNA, CDR3 protein. D genes are given only for firm matches. Not every row has a clone size; where given, it reads once, few, many or a size class.

D: -; V: TRBV9; size: -; J: TRBJ1-2; DNA: TGTGCCAGCAGCGAGATCAGCCTCCCGGAGGGCTACACCTTC; CDR3: CASSEISLPEGYTF
D: -; V: TRBV4-1; size: -; J: TRBJ2-1; DNA: TGCGCCAGCAGCCAAGACGGGCAGGGGTACAATGAGCAGTTCTTC; CDR3: CASSQDGQGYNEQFF
D: -; V: TRBV27; size: -; J: TRBJ2-5; DNA: TGTGCCAGCAGACGGACTCCCCGAGAGACCCAGTACTTC; CDR3: CASRRTPRETQYF
D: -; V: TRBV27; size: -; J: TRBJ1-1; DNA: TGTGCCAGCAGTTCCCACTACACTGAAGCTTTCTTT; CDR3: CASSSHYTEAFF
D: TRBD1; V: TRBV4-1; size: -; J: TRBJ1-3; DNA: TGCGCCAGCAGCCAAACAACAGGGGCTGGAAACACCATATATTTT; CDR3: CASSQTTGAGNTIYF
D: TRBD2; V: TRBV18; size: -; J: TRBJ2-1; DNA: TGTGCCAGCTCACGGCGGGAGGGGGACGAGCAGTTCTTC; CDR3: CASSRREGDEQFF
D: -; V: TRBV6-5; size: many; J: TRBJ1-6; DNA: TGTGCCAGCAGCTCAGGGTCAAATTATAATTCACCCCTCCACTTT; CDR3: CASSSGSNYNSPLHF
D: -; V: TRBV27; size: -; J: TRBJ1-2; DNA: TGTGCCAGCAGGCAGGGCTACACCTTC; CDR3: CASRQGYTF
D: TRBD1; V: TRBV18; size: -; J: TRBJ2-1; DNA: TGTGCCAGCTCACCATCGGGACAGGCAACCTACAATGAGCAGTTCTTC; CDR3: CASSPSGQATYNEQFF
D: TRBD1; V: TRBV18; size: -; J: TRBJ1-1; DNA: TGTGCCAGCTCACCCCGTGTTGGGACAGGGGGCGACACTGAAGCTTTCTTT; CDR3: CASSPRVGTGGDTEAFF
D: -; V: TRBV19; size: -; J: TRBJ1-5; DNA: TGTGCCAGTAGTAGAGGGGACTTGGGGCAGTATCAGCCCCAGCATTTT; CDR3: CASSRGDLGQYQPQHF
D: -; V: TRBV11-2; size: -; J: TRBJ2-5; DNA: TGTGCCAGCAGCTCCCGATTAGGGGTGGAGACCCAGTACTTC; CDR3: CASSSRLGVETQYF
D: TRBD1; V: TRBV7-3; size: -; J: TRBJ1-2; DNA: TGTGCCAGCAGCCCTGGCGCGGCGACAGGGGACGGCTACACCTTC; CDR3: CASSPGAATGDGYTF
D: -; V: TRBV25-1; size: -; J: TRBJ2-2; DNA: TGTGCCAGCAGGTTAGACTGCCGGGACTTTTACACCGGGGAGCTGTTTTTT; CDR3: CASRLDCRDFYTGELFF
D: TRBD1; V: TRBV5-1; size: -; J: TRBJ1-1; DNA: TGCGCCAGCAGCTTTAGTCCCGGGACAGACGAACGAATGAACACTGAAGCTTTCTTT; CDR3: CASSFSPGTDERMNTEAFF
D: -; V: TRBV5-8; size: once; J: TRBJ1-2; DNA: TGTGCCAGTATCCCCCGGGGGGCCAGAATCTACGGCTACACCTTC; CDR3: CASIPRGARIYGYTF
D: TRBD2; V: TRBV5-1; size: -; J: TRBJ2-2; DNA: TGCGCCAGCAGCTGGGAGGGGTCCGGGGAGCTGTTTTTT; CDR3: CASSWEGSGELFF
D: TRBD2; V: TRBV7-2; size: -; J: TRBJ2-3; DNA: TGTGCCAGCAGCCCCCTAGCGGGGATAACAGATACGCAGTATTTT; CDR3: CASSPLAGITDTQYF
D: TRBD1; V: TRBV18; size: -; J: TRBJ1-6; DNA: TGTGCCAGCTCAACCGGGACAGGGGGTAATTCACCCCTCCACTTT; CDR3: CASSTGTGGNSPLHF
D: TRBD2; V: TRBV24-1; size: -; J: TRBJ2-3; DNA: TGTGCCACCAGTCTAGCGGGGAGCACAGATACGCAGTATTTT; CDR3: CATSLAGSTDTQYF
D: TRBD1; V: TRBV30; size: -; J: TRBJ1-6; DNA: TGTGCCTGGACCCGCCTGGGACAGACTAATTCACCCCTCCACTTT; CDR3: CAWTRLGQTNSPLHF
D: -; V: TRBV30; size: -; J: TRBJ1-1; DNA: TGTGCCTGGAGTGTCTCCGTTCGGAACACTGAAGCTTTCTTT; CDR3: CAWSVSVRNTEAFF
D: TRBD2; V: TRBV19; size: once; J: TRBJ2-1; DNA: TGTGCCAGTAAGGCCAGCGGGGGGGCGAATGAGCAGTTCTTC; CDR3: CASKASGGANEQFF
D: -; V: TRBV6-5; size: -; J: TRBJ2-7; DNA: TGTGCCAGCAGTTACGGTGGGGCCGCCTACGAGCAGTACTTC; CDR3: CASSYGGAAYEQYF
D: -; V: TRBV5-1; size: -; J: TRBJ2-7; DNA: TGCGCCAGCAGCTTGGACCGGACAGCCTGGAGCGAGCAGTACTTC; CDR3: CASSLDRTAWSEQYF
D: -; V: TRBV5-4; size: -; J: TRBJ2-2; DNA: TGTGCCAGCAGCTTGGGGCTAGCGCGGTTTGGCGAAGGGGAGCTGTTTTTT; CDR3: CASSLGLARFGEGELFF
D: TRBD2; V: TRBV15; size: once; J: TRBJ2-2; DNA: TGTGCCACCAGCAGTTTTCGGGAGGACACCGGGGAGCTGTTTTTT; CDR3: CATSSFREDTGELFF
D: TRBD1; V: TRBV7-7; size: -; J: TRBJ2-1; DNA: TGTGCCAGCAGCTTAGGGACAGGGTTGGGGTACAATGAGCAGTTCTTC; CDR3: CASSLGTGLGYNEQFF
D: -; V: TRBV6-5; size: -; J: TRBJ2-2; DNA: TGTGCCAGCAGTTACGCGGGGTCTGACGGGGAGCTGTTTTTT; CDR3: CASSYAGSDGELFF
D: TRBD1; V: TRBV10-3; size: -; J: TRBJ1-1; DNA: TGTGCCATCAGTGAGCCCCTCACAGGGGGCACTGAAGCTTTCTTT; CDR3: CAISEPLTGGTEAFF
D: -; V: TRBV28; size: -; J: TRBJ1-2; DNA: TGTGCCAGCAGTTTATTCGGTGCCTATGGCTACACCTTC; CDR3: CASSLFGAYGYTF
D: TRBD2; V: TRBV19; size: -; J: TRBJ2-5; DNA: TGTGCCAGTAGTAACCCGCGCCGGGAGGGAGAGACCCAGTACTTC; CDR3: CASSNPRREGETQYF
D: -; V: TRBV6-2/TRBV6-3; size: -; J: TRBJ1-5; DNA: TGTGCCAGCAACCCGGTAGGGGAAGGCAATCAGCCCCAGCATTTT; CDR3: CASNPVGEGNQPQHF
D: -; V: TRBV7-9; size: -; J: TRBJ1-2; DNA: TGTGCCAGCAGCTTACAAGACCCGGAGGGCTACACCTTC; CDR3: CASSLQDPEGYTF
D: -; V: TRBV19; size: -; J: TRBJ1-5; DNA: TGTGCCAGTACTATAGGGCTCCTTCATCAGCCCCAGCATTTT; CDR3: CASTIGLLHQPQHF
D: -; V: TRBV2; size: -; J: TRBJ2-3; DNA: TGTGCCAGCAGTTCGGGGATACGCACAGATACGCAGTATTTT; CDR3: CASSSGIRTDTQYF
D: TRBD1; V: TRBV15; size: -; J: TRBJ2-1; DNA: TGTGCCACCAGCAGCGGTCATCCGGGACAGTCCAACAATGAGCAGTTCTTC; CDR3: CATSSGHPGQSNNEQFF
D: TRBD1; V: TRBV9; size: -; J: TRBJ2-7; DNA: TGTGCCAGCAGCGTAGCAGGGACAGGCTCCTACGAGCAGTACTTC; CDR3: CASSVAGTGSYEQYF
D: -; V: TRBV13; size: -; J: TRBJ1-2; DNA: TGTGCCAGCAGCCCGAACCCGTCGGAGGCATGGGGCTACACCTTC; CDR3: CASSPNPSEAWGYTF
D: -; V: TRBV10-3; size: -; J: TRBJ1-5; DNA: TGTGCCATCAGTGAGTCGGGAGGGGGAGCGGTTGCCCAGCATTTT; CDR3: CAISESGGGAVAQHF
D: -; V: TRBV18; size: -; J: TRBJ2-5; DNA: TGTGCCAGCTCTGATTCAGGGACCCAGTACTTC; CDR3: CASSDSGTQYF
D: -; V: TRBV5-1; size: -; J: TRBJ1-2; DNA: TGCGCCAGCAGCTTGGTACAGGGAAGGAGAGGCTACACCTTC; CDR3: CASSLVQGRRGYTF
D: -; V: TRBV15; size: once; J: TRBJ2-7; DNA: TGTGCCACCAGCAGTGGGGACTTCGGCTCCTACGAGCAGTACTTC; CDR3: CATSSGDFGSYEQYF
D: -; V: TRBV13; size: once; J: TRBJ1-2; DNA: TGTGCCAGCAGCTTAGGCGATCCGGGTAACTATGGCTACACCTTC; CDR3: CASSLGDPGNYGYTF
D: TRBD1; V: TRBV27; size: -; J: TRBJ2-1; DNA: TGTGCCAGCAGCTTCACCCCCCGGACAGGATACAATGAGCAGTTCTTC; CDR3: CASSFTPRTGYNEQFF
D: -; V: TRBV6-5; size: -; J: TRBJ1-4; DNA: TGTGCCAGCAGTCCCAATCGGGACACCAAGGAAAAACTGTTTTTT; CDR3: CASSPNRDTKEKLFF
D: -; V: TRBV2; size: -; J: TRBJ1-4; DNA: TGTGCCAGCACGAATGAGGCGGGGTACGAAAAACTGTTTTTT; CDR3: CASTNEAGYEKLFF
D: TRBD1; V: TRBV5-1; size: -; J: TRBJ2-7; DNA: TGCGCCAGCAGCAGGGACAGGGAGGTGATTTACGAGCAGTACTTC; CDR3: CASSRDREVIYEQYF
D: TRBD2; V: TRBV6-5; size: -; J: TRBJ2-5; DNA: TGTGCCAGCAATTACGGGGGGGGGCAAGAGACCCAGTACTTC; CDR3: CASNYGGGQETQYF
D: TRBD1; V: TRBV9; size: -; J: TRBJ1-1; DNA: TGTGCCAGCAGCGTAAGGGCAGGGGGCAGGTCCACTGAAGCTTTCTTT; CDR3: CASSVRAGGRSTEAFF
D: TRBD2; V: TRBV12-3/TRBV12-4; size: -; J: TRBJ2-5; DNA: TGTGCCAGCAGTTATAGCGGGGGGGAGACCCAGTACTTC; CDR3: CASSYSGGETQYF
D: TRBD2; V: TRBV19; size: -; J: TRBJ2-3; DNA: TGTGCCAGTAGTATAGACCCGGATTCTAGCGGGGGGGCCGGGGGCACAGATACGCAGTATTTT; CDR3: CASSIDPDSSGGAGGTDTQYF
D: -; V: TRBV6-6; size: -; J: TRBJ2-7; DNA: TGTGCCAGCAGTTACGAGTCGGGGGATCCCTACGAGCAGTACTTC; CDR3: CASSYESGDPYEQYF
D: -; V: TRBV2; size: -; J: TRBJ1-1; DNA: TGTGCCAGCAGTCAGGGGACTGAAGCTTTCTTT; CDR3: CASSQGTEAFF
D: -; V: TRBV7-3; size: -; J: TRBJ2-1; DNA: TGTGCCAGCAGCTTCACGGCTCGAGGTGAGCAGTTCTTC; CDR3: CASSFTARGEQFF